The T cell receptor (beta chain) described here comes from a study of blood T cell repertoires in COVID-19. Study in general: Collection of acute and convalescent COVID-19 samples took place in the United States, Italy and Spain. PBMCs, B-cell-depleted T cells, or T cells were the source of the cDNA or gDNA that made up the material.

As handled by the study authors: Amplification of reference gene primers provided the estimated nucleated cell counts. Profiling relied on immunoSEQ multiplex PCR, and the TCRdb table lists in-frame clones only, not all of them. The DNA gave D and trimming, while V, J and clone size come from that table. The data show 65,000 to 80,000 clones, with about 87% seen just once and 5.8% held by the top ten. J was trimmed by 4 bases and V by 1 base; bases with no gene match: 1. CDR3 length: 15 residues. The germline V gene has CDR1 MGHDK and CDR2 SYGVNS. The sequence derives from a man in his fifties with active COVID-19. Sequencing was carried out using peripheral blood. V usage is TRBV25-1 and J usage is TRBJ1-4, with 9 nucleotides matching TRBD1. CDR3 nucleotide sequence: TGTGCCAGCAGTGAATTGGGACAGGGTAATGAAAAACTGTTTTTT. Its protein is CASSELGQGNEKLFF.